Listed below are T cell receptor beta chains from one sample, sequenced in a study of a mutant IDH1 vaccine in newly diagnosed glioma. Profiled with immunoSEQ multiplex PCR; TCRdb holds only in-frame clones, not every one. This table has around 51,000 clones, around 80% appearing once. Their antigen targets remain unknown. Material: PBMCs, obtained from a glioma patient whose treatment included an IDH1 peptide vaccine. The source of these receptors is a woman in her forties with glioma. Both conserved end residues are part of each CDR3. D genes are given only for firm matches. Some rows have no size entry. The others give once, few or many, or a class for an expanded clone.

.,TRBV5-1,TRBJ2-7,TRBD1,CASRDRDSSYEQYF,TGCGCCAGCAGAGACAGGGACAGCTCCTACGAGCAGTACTTC
few,TRBV4-1,TRBJ1-2,TRBD1,CASSQDGDRLSANYGYTF,TGCGCCAGCAGCCAAGATGGGGACAGGTTGTCGGCTAACTATGGCTACACCTTC
.,TRBV10-3,TRBJ1-4,TRBD1,CAISATGTGHEKLFF,TGTGCCATCAGTGCAACCGGGACAGGGCATGAAAAACTGTTTTTT
.,TRBV6-4,TRBJ1-4,.,CASSPSGGGEKLFF,TGTGCCAGCAGCCCCTCGGGGGGGGGTGAAAAACTGTTTTTT
.,TRBV4-1,TRBJ2-3,.,CASSHPVASTDTQYF,TGCGCCAGCAGCCATCCAGTAGCGAGCACAGATACGCAGTATTTT
.,TRBV13,TRBJ1-2,TRBD1,CASSRDRDYGYTF,TGTGCCAGCAGCCGGGACAGGGACTATGGCTACACCTTC
.,TRBV7-9,TRBJ1-2,TRBD1,CASSLERGQGDGYTF,TGTGCCAGCAGCTTAGAGCGGGGACAGGGGGATGGCTACACCTTC
.,TRBV6-4,TRBJ2-1,.,CASSDTDRVSYNEQFF,TGTGCCAGCAGTGATACCGACCGCGTCTCCTACAATGAGCAGTTCTTC
.,TRBV19,TRBJ2-7,TRBD1,CASTYSRDRDREQYF,TGTGCCAGTACCTATAGCCGGGACAGGGATCGCGAGCAGTACTTC
.,TRBV20-1,TRBJ2-7,.,CSAKDSYEQYF,TGCAGTGCTAAGGACAGCTACGAGCAGTACTTC
.,TRBV5-1,TRBJ2-5,TRBD2,CASSLFGGTGQETQYF,TGCGCCAGCAGCTTGTTCGGGGGGACTGGGCAAGAGACCCAGTACTTC
.,TRBV7-2,TRBJ1-2,TRBD1,CASSSPRVQGIYGYTF,TGTGCCAGCAGCTCCCCCAGGGTACAGGGGATCTATGGCTACACCTTC
.,TRBV6-6,TRBJ1-5,TRBD1,CASSPTGANQPQHF,TGTGCCAGCAGTCCCACAGGGGCCAATCAGCCCCAGCATTTT
.,TRBV5-1,TRBJ2-1,TRBD2,CASSLFASGGGAGNEQFF,TGCGCCAGCAGCTTGTTCGCGTCAGGCGGGGGGGCGGGGAATGAGCAGTTCTTC
.,TRBV5-3,TRBJ2-7,TRBD1,CARTGWTGPYEQYF,TGTGCCAGAACTGGATGGACAGGTCCCTACGAGCAGTACTTC
.,TRBV5-1,TRBJ1-2,TRBD1,CASSFGDRGLGGYTF,TGCGCCAGCAGCTTCGGCGACAGGGGCTTGGGTGGCTACACCTTC
few,TRBV20-1,TRBJ1-1,.,CSAYDIEAFF,TGCAGTGCTTACGACATTGAAGCTTTCTTT
.,TRBV6-1,TRBJ2-7,TRBD1,CASSLDRNEQYF,TGTGCCAGCAGCTTGGACAGGAACGAGCAGTACTTC
.,TRBV9,TRBJ2-7,TRBD1,CASSPRDSSYEQYF,TGTGCCAGCAGCCCCCGGGACAGCTCCTACGAGCAGTACTTC
once,TRBV5-4,TRBJ2-7,.,CASSHPGTYEQYF,TGTGCCAGCAGCCATCCGGGGACCTACGAGCAGTACTTC
once,TRBV19,TRBJ2-5,.,CASRGGGETQYF,TGTGCCAGTAGGGGAGGGGGAGAGACCCAGTACTTC
.,TRBV4-1,TRBJ1-2,.,CASSPGEGDNYGYTF,TGCGCCAGCAGCCCAGGCGAAGGAGATAACTATGGCTACACCTTC
.,TRBV4-3,TRBJ2-1,TRBD1,CASSLTSGTDYNEQFF,TGCGCCAGCAGCTTAACATCCGGGACAGACTACAATGAGCAGTTCTTC
few,TRBV7-9,TRBJ1-5,TRBD1,CASSSTGAGDQPQHF,TGTGCCAGCAGCTCAACAGGGGCGGGGGATCAGCCCCAGCATTTT
.,TRBV19,TRBJ1-2,TRBD1,CASSTSTGPIYGYTF,TGTGCCAGTAGTACTTCGACAGGGCCGATTTATGGCTACACCTTC
once,TRBV15,TRBJ2-5,.,CATSAEGRRRETQYF,TGTGCCACCTCTGCGGAGGGGAGACGCCGAGAGACCCAGTACTTC
.,TRBV4-1,TRBJ1-2,.,CASSPYGTGYGYTF,TGCGCCAGCAGCCCATACGGGACCGGCTATGGCTACACCTTC
.,TRBV5-1,TRBJ1-5,TRBD1,CASSPTGDQPQHF,TGCGCCAGCAGCCCTACAGGGGATCAGCCCCAGCATTTT
.,TRBV9,TRBJ2-7,TRBD1,CASSSGQGTSYSYEQYF,TGTGCCAGCAGTTCGGGACAGGGAACCTCATATTCTTACGAGCAGTACTTC